The following is a TCR beta chain sequence with its context. As yet, its antigen is unknown. Clones were sequenced by immunoSEQ multiplex PCR, and TCRdb holds only the in-frame ones, with some missing. This table has 62,000 or so clones, 98% appearing once. The data are from a study of Tregs in tolerant kidney transplant recipients. The study, taken as a whole, reports: This study did not directly address biological reproducibility.

Trimming cost V 4 bases and J 1 base; bases outside gene matches: 8. Germline V gene lookup returns CDR1 SGHNT and CDR2 YENEEA. The CDR3 spans 17 residues. The rearrangement uses TRBV11-3 and TRBJ2-2, with 8 bases fitting TRBD2. Specimen: Tregs from blood, collected before the transplant. This TCR was sampled from a human donor who received a combined kidney and bone marrow transplant. The CDR3 DNA reads as TGTGCCAGCAGCTCGTGGGTTCTAGCGGGGAACACCGGGGAGCTGTTTTTT. This encodes CASSSWVLAGNTGELFF.